A single sample is the source of the 27 T cell receptor beta chains below, sequenced in a study of blood T cells in healthy people across ages. A sample-barcoded 5' primer and a J-beta primer mix were used in a second PCR of roughly 7 to 11 cycles. Each CDR3 protein is one row after TCRdb ran MiXCR on the 5' RACE reads. The sample includes about 1.5 million distinct CDR3 sequences, about 43% seen only once; the top ten take 6.5% to 10%. Sequencing used blood. These receptors were collected from a woman aged 18-29 years in good health.

This clonotype was observed a handful of times. The rearrangement links TRBV24-1 to TRBJ2-5; 12 bases are a match to TRBD2. V lost 4 bases to trimming and J lost 4 bases; unmatched junction nucleotides: 6. This CDR3 has 16 amino acids. Germline V gene data show CDR1 as KGHDR and CDR2 as SFDVKD. CDR3 in amino acids: CATSEPGLAGRETQYF. The CDR3 DNA reads TGTGCCACCAGTGAACCGGGACTAGCGGGTCGAGAGACCCAGTACTTC.

In DNA form, the CDR3 reads TGCGCCAGCAGCCATGAGGAAACAGGTAGCCTTGGCTATGGCTACACCTTC. The encoded protein is CASSHEETGSLGYGYTF. This chain connects TRBV4-1 to TRBJ1-2; weak D call: TRBD1 (5 bases). The germline gives CDR1 MGHRA, CDR2 YSYEKL. Between the trimmed V and J ends, which lost 3 bases and 4 bases, there was a span of 21 bases. The CDR3 spans 17 residues.

This chain connects TRBV9 to TRBJ2-7; TRBD2 matches 14 bases. V shed 2 bases, J shed 6 bases, and the junction held 4 bases outside the gene matches. This CDR3 contains 15 residues. Germline assignment: CDR1 SGDLS and CDR2 YYNGEE. The CDR3 sequence is CASSVTSGGAVEQYF. The CDR3 coding sequence is TGTGCCAGCAGCGTGACTAGCGGGGGGGCGGTCGAGCAGTACTTC.

The chain combines TRBV20-1 with TRBJ1-4; the D is unclear. CDR1 and CDR2 from the germline V gene are DFQATT and SNEGSKA (reference sequence). The CDR3 consists of 15 residues. V lost 4 bases to trimming and J lost 4 bases, with 16 bases between them. As DNA, the CDR3 is TGCAGTGCTACCCTGGGCGGTCTATATAATGAAAAACTGTTTTTT. It codes for CSATLGGLYNEKLFF.

This clonotype was seen only a few times. The chain couples TRBV27 to TRBJ1-2; D not certain. The CDR3 loop spans 16 amino acids. Trimming pared 0 bases from V and 2 bases from J, leaving 13 bases between. CDR1 is MNHEY, CDR2 SMNVEV, per germline (reference sequence). The CDR3 region has the DNA TGTGCCAGCAGTTTATCATCCGGGTGGACCAACTATGGCTACACCTTC. Translating gives CASSLSSGWTNYGYTF.

The rearrangement uses TRBV20-1 and TRBJ2-1; 16 nucleotides align to TRBD2. With V trimmed by 6 bases and J by 4 bases, 6 bases remained unmatched. CDR1 DFQATT and CDR2 SNEGSKA come from the germline V gene (reference sequence). The CDR3 runs 16 residues. The CDR3 sequence is CSAPRGLAGGYNEQFF. In DNA, the CDR3 is TGCAGTGCCCCCAGGGGACTAGCGGGAGGGTACAATGAGCAGTTCTTC.

This clonotype was seen just once. This chain joins TRBV4-2 and TRBJ1-3, with TRBD1 as a possible D gene (6 bases). The CDR3 totals 17 residues. Trimming took 0 bases from V and 3 from J, leaving 15 bases between them. In germline, CDR1 is LGHNA, CDR2 YNFKEQ. The chain's CDR3 is CASSQDFPGAVGNTIYF. CDR3 DNA: TGTGCCAGCAGCCAAGATTTCCCAGGGGCGGTTGGAAACACCATATATTTT.

The chain couples TRBV10-3 to TRBJ2-1; 7 nucleotides align to TRBD2. CDR1 ENHRY and CDR2 SYGVKD come from the germline V gene. The CDR3 runs to 16 residues. J lost 8 bases, V lost 2 bases, and 12 bases had no gene match. The CDR3 DNA reads as TGTGCCATCAGTGAGCTTCCGGGGCAGGGAGGGCATGAGCAGTTCTTC. Protein: CAISELPGQGGHEQFF.

The chain employs TRBV3-1 and TRBJ2-5; 11 bases map to TRBD1. The last part of the DNA fits TRBJ2-7 better; the J call may be wrong. This CDR3 is 15 amino acids long. Per germline, CDR1 LGHDT and CDR2 YNNKEL (reference sequence). As DNA, the CDR3 is TGTGCCAGCAGCAAGAGACGGACAGGGGGCGACGAGCAGTACTTC. Its protein product is CASSKRRTGGDEQYF.

The chain joins TRBV25-1 to TRBJ2-2; D is ambiguous. Germline CDR1 and CDR2: MGHDK and SYGVNS. CDR3 length: 14 residues. Trimming left V 4 bases short and J 3 bases short, with 9 bases between. The CDR3 region is CASSGLAHTGELFF. The DNA of the CDR3 is TGTGCCAGCAGTGGGTTGGCCCACACCGGGGAGCTGTTTTTT.

This clonotype showed up just a few times. This chain joins TRBV6-5 and TRBJ2-1; D perhaps matches TRBD2 (5 bases). Trimming took 2 bases from V and 0 from J, leaving 11 bases between them. The CDR3 consists of 16 residues. CDR1 is MNHEY, CDR2 SVGAGI, per germline. CDR3 region: CASSYRGISSYNEQFF. DNA for the CDR3: TGTGCCAGCAGTTACCGGGGTATTAGCTCCTACAATGAGCAGTTCTTC.

The gene calls are TRBV7-7 and TRBJ2-7; D not certain. CDR3 length: 15 residues. From germline, CDR1 is SSHAT and CDR2 FNYEAQ (reference sequence). The V end lost 5 bases, the J end lost 3 bases, and 17 bases lay between the germline ends. The CDR3 sequence is CASSISPSPDYEQYF. CDR3 nucleotide sequence: TGTGCCAGCAGCATAAGTCCCTCGCCCGACTACGAGCAGTACTTC.

This clonotype was counted many times. The chain uses TRBV29-1 and TRBJ2-5, with D possibly matching TRBD1 (6 bases). The V end lost 4 bases, the J end lost 1 base, and 13 bases lay between the germline ends. The germline gives CDR1 SQVTM, CDR2 ANQGSEA. There are 14 residues in the CDR3. CDR3 sequence: CSVVLRTAQETQYF. DNA for the CDR3: TGCAGCGTTGTGCTCCGGACAGCCCAAGAGACCCAGTACTTC.

The sample holds a few counts of this clonotype. The chain employs TRBV5-1 and TRBJ2-5; maybe TRBD2 (5 bases). V lost 3 bases, J lost 1 base, and 10 bases lay in between. This CDR3 has 14 amino acids. Germline V gives CDR1 SGHRS, CDR2 YFSETQ. In DNA, the CDR3 is TGCGCCAGCAGCTACGGGATTCTCCAAGAGACCCAGTACTTC. Translation: CASSYGILQETQYF. The full variable domain, completed using reference TRBV5-1 and TRBJ2-5, is KAGVTQTPRYLIKTRGQQVTLSCSPISGHRSVSWYQQTPGQGLQFLFEYFSETQRNKGNFPGRFSGRQFSNSRSEMNVSTLELGDSALYLCASSYGILQETQYFGPGTRLLVL.

This chain links TRBV2 with TRBJ2-7; the match to TRBD2 covers 11 bases. With 6 bases clipped from V and 12 bases from J, the junction kept 16 bases outside the gene matches. This CDR3 comprises 15 residues. CDR1 is SNHLY and CDR2 is FYNNEI in the germline V gene. CDR3 amino acids: CASRAESSGGPRRYF. The CDR3 region has the DNA TGTGCCAGCAGGGCCGAGTCTAGCGGGGGGCCCCGGCGGTACTTC.

This chain connects TRBV2 to TRBJ1-2, with TRBD1 matching over 11 bases. The CDR3 contains 12 residues. With 6 bases clipped from V and 12 bases from J, the junction kept 6 bases outside the gene matches. From germline, CDR1 is SNHLY and CDR2 FYNNEI. The CDR3 sequence is CASSVGQGVHTF. For the CDR3, the DNA is TGTGCCAGCAGCGTGGGACAGGGGGTACACACCTTC.

CDR3 nucleotides: TGTGCCAGCAGCTCAGGACAGCTCTACTCTGGAAACACCATATATTTT. Amino acid sequence: CASSSGQLYSGNTIYF. This chain joins TRBV11-2 and TRBJ1-3; the D gene is possibly TRBD1 (6 bases). The CDR3 is made up of 16 amino acids. V was trimmed by 4 bases and J by 0 bases, leaving 13 bases between them. Germline V gene data show CDR1 as SGHAT and CDR2 as FQNNGV.

This clonotype was found a few times. The chain uses TRBV18 and TRBJ2-7; D unclear. V was pared by 1 base and J by 0 bases, with 10 bases between. Germline CDR1 and CDR2: KGHSH and LQKENI. The CDR3 is 15 residues long. CDR3 residues: CASSPRSASSYEQYF. The DNA for the CDR3 is TGTGCCAGCTCACCACGGTCGGCCTCCTCCTACGAGCAGTACTTC.

The chain links TRBV27 to TRBJ2-3; D is undetermined. V lost 2 bases to trimming and J lost 1 base, with 10 bases between them. The germline V gene encodes CDR1 MNHEY and CDR2 SMNVEV (reference sequence). The CDR3 is 15 amino acids. The CDR3 protein is CASSLTLEGTDTQYF. CDR3 coding DNA: TGTGCCAGCAGTTTAACCCTAGAGGGCACAGATACGCAGTATTTT.

The chain uses TRBV20-1 and TRBJ1-5; D gene uncertain. In germline, CDR1 is DFQATT, CDR2 SNEGSKA (reference sequence). The CDR3 has 13 residues. The ends were cut back, 3 bases at V and 4 bases at J, with 10 bases in the middle. Here the CDR3 reads CSASKQKNQPQHF. The CDR3 coding sequence is TGCAGTGCTAGCAAACAGAAGAATCAGCCCCAGCATTTT.

The chain uses TRBV20-1 and TRBJ2-7, with TRBD1 identical over 8 bases. This CDR3 region has 15 residues. Germline CDR1 and CDR2: DFQATT and SNEGSKA (reference sequence). The V gene end was trimmed by 0 bases and the J gene end by 2 bases; junction bases not matched to a gene: 6. The CDR3 bases are TGCAGTGCTAGAGACCGGGACAGGAAGACCTACGAGCAGTACTTC. Protein sequence: CSARDRDRKTYEQYF.

The chain links TRBV5-1 to TRBJ2-1; 14 bases line up with TRBD2. Germline V gene sequence: CDR1 SGHRS, CDR2 YFSETQ. The CDR3 runs to 15 residues. V dropped 6 bases and J dropped 8; count of bases not matched to a gene: 7. CDR3 sequence (DNA): TGCGCCAGCACCGGGACTAGCGGGAGCATGCATGAGCAGTTCTTC. It translates to CASTGTSGSMHEQFF.

The chain has TRBV9 and TRBJ2-7; possible D gene TRBD2, 6 bases. Between the trimmed V and J ends, which lost 0 bases and 8 bases, there was a span of 15 bases. The germline V gene encodes CDR1 SGDLS and CDR2 YYNGEE. The CDR3 runs to 14 residues. DNA of the CDR3: TGTGCCAGCAGCGTAGTGATGCGGGGCGGCCAGCAGTACTTC. Translating it yields CASSVVMRGGQQYF.

In its sample, this clonotype was seen many times. The gene calls are TRBV10-3 and TRBJ2-7, with D possibly matching TRBD2 (6 bases). Germline assignment: CDR1 ENHRY and CDR2 SYGVKD. The V and J ends lost 3 bases and 1 base respectively, with 13 bases between them. The CDR3 is 15 residues long. Written as DNA, the CDR3 is TGTGCCATCAGTGATGACGGGACTCTTTCCTACGAGCAGTACTTC. Protein product: CAISDDGTLSYEQYF.

The rearrangement links TRBV5-6 to TRBJ2-7; TRBD1 matches at 8 bases. CDR1 SGHDT and CDR2 YYEEEE come from the germline V gene. The V segment lost 0 bases and the J segment 3 bases; nucleotides outside the gene matches: 8. The CDR3 runs to 16 residues. This CDR3 reads CASSLVRDRIRYEQYF. In nucleotides, the CDR3 is TGTGCCAGCAGCTTGGTTAGGGACAGGATCCGCTACGAGCAGTACTTC.

This chain links TRBV12-5 with TRBJ1-5; TRBD1 is a possible D gene (5 bases). CDR3 length: 18 residues. In germline, CDR1 is LGHNT, CDR2 FRNRAP. Trimming removed 1 base from V and 1 base from J, with 17 bases in between. CDR3 sequence (DNA): TGTGCTAGTGGTTTGGACCCCCACGTAGCAGGGAGCAATCAGCCCCAGCATTTT. As protein: CASGLDPHVAGSNQPQHF.

The chain employs TRBV6-1 and TRBJ2-1, with D perhaps given as TRBD1 or TRBD2 (5 bases each). The V and J ends lost 7 bases and 8 bases respectively, with 18 bases between them. CDR1 and CDR2 (germline): MNHNS, SASEGT. This CDR3 has 14 residues. CDR3 sequence reads: CASNGASGADEQFF. In nucleotides, the CDR3 is TGTGCCAGCAACGGGGCTAGTGGAGCCGATGAGCAGTTCTTC.